The 25 T cell receptor beta chains reported below all come from one sample, sequenced in a study of PD-L1 blockade in urothelial cancer. Measured with immunoSEQ multiplex PCR; TCRdb has only the in-frame clones, and not every one. The sample yields tens of thousands of clones, approximately 83% seen once. The material sequenced was PBMCs, taken around atezolizumab (anti-PD-L1) treatment. Every receptor here comes from a man aged 60 to 75 with urothelial cancer.

This chain joins TRBV5-8 and TRBJ2-7, with 7 nucleotides matching TRBD2. Germline CDR1 and CDR2: SGHTS and YDEGEE. V lost 4 bases, J lost 2 bases, and 6 bases stayed unmatched. This CDR3 region has 14 residues. Here the CDR3 DNA reads TGTGCCAGCAGCCTAAGGACTAGTACCTACGAGCAGTACTTC. This translates into CASSLRTSTYEQYF.

This clone was observed a handful of times. The V gene is TRBV11-2, the J gene TRBJ2-6, with D possibly being TRBD2 (5 bases). There are 17 residues in the CDR3. The germline gives CDR1 SGHAT, CDR2 FQNNGV. Trimming left V 0 bases short and J 4 bases short, with 13 bases between. The CDR3 sequence is CASSLDYKRAGANVLTF. The CDR3 bases are TGTGCCAGCAGCTTAGATTATAAGAGGGCCGGGGCCAACGTCCTGACTTTC.

V usage is TRBV18 and J usage is TRBJ1-3; TRBD1 is a possible D gene (5 bases). Trimming stripped 3 bases from V and 1 base from J, with 10 bases between. CDR1 and CDR2 from the germline V gene are KGHSH and LQKENI. The CDR3 is made up of 15 amino acids. In nucleotides, the CDR3 is TGTGCCAGCTCACCTGGCAGGGCATCTGGAAACACCATATATTTT. This sequence encodes CASSPGRASGNTIYF.

This clone has just one count. The CDR3: CAASGGAWETQYF. In DNA form, the CDR3 reads TGTGCCGCTAGCGGGGGGGCGTGGGAGACCCAGTACTTC. The chain is built from TRBV19 and TRBJ2-5; 12 bases are a match to TRBD2. The V gene's germline CDR1 is LNHDA and CDR2 SQIVND (reference sequence). The CDR3 spans 13 residues. Trimming took 11 bases from V and 5 from J; bases not matched to a gene: 6.

The rearrangement links TRBV25-1 to TRBJ2-1; weak D call: TRBD2 (5 bases). Germline V gives CDR1 MGHDK, CDR2 SYGVNS. V lost 4 bases and J lost 5, with 15 bases in between. This CDR3 contains 15 residues. The chain's CDR3 is CASSAVAGLNNEQFF. The CDR3 DNA reads TGTGCCAGCAGTGCTGTGGCGGGTTTAAACAATGAGCAGTTCTTC.

The rearrangement links TRBV4-2 to TRBJ2-3; D may be TRBD2 (6 bases). Germline V CDR1 and CDR2: LGHNA, YNFKEQ. Trimming shortened V by 1 base and J by 1 base, and 12 bases separated the two germline ends. CDR3 length equals 16 residues. The chain's CDR3 is CASSQASGEGTDTQYF. The CDR3 bases are TGTGCCAGCAGCCAAGCTTCGGGGGAGGGCACAGATACGCAGTATTTT.

The chain links TRBV5-8 to TRBJ2-3, with D uncertain. V was shortened by 0 bases and J by 4 bases, with 12 bases between the two germline ends. Looked up from germline, CDR1 is SGHTS and CDR2 is YDEGEE. CDR3 size: 15 residues. The CDR3 bases are TGTGCCAGCAGCTTGGGCATCGCGACATCAGATACGCAGTATTTT. Amino acids: CASSLGIATSDTQYF. Supplemented by reference TRBV5-8 and TRBJ2-3, the full variable domain reads EAGVTQSPTHLIKTRGQQATLRCSPISGHTSVYWYQQALGLGLQFLLWYDEGEERNRGNFPPRFSGRQFPNYSSELNVNALELEDSALYLCASSLGIATSDTQYFGPGTRLTVL.

The V gene is TRBV7-8, the J gene TRBJ2-1; TRBD1 matches 7 bases. V gave up 2 bases and J gave up 2 bases; unmatched junction bases: 6. The V gene's germline CDR1 is SGHVS and CDR2 FQNEAQ. The CDR3 is 16 amino acids. The CDR3 bases are TGTGCCAGCAGCTTAAGGGGGCAGAGTCCCTACAATGAGCAGTTCTTC. Its translation: CASSLRGQSPYNEQFF.

This chain connects TRBV20-1 to TRBJ2-7; no clear D. With 5 bases removed from V and 4 bases from J, the gap between germline ends came to 9 bases. This CDR3 is 11 amino acids long. Germline V gene sequence: CDR1 DFQATT, CDR2 SNEGSKA (reference sequence). The CDR3 loop is CSAFFPYEQYF. DNA of the CDR3: TGCAGTGCTTTTTTCCCGTACGAGCAGTACTTC.

The V and J genes are TRBV5-6 and TRBJ2-5; 9 nucleotides agree with TRBD2. The germline gives CDR1 SGHDT, CDR2 YYEEEE. The length of the CDR3 is 15 residues. Trimming took 4 bases from V and 3 from J; bases not matched to a gene: 7. Written as DNA, the CDR3 is TGTGCCAGCAGCCCCCCGGGCGGGAGGGAAGAGACCCAGTACTTC. Amino acids: CASSPPGGREETQYF.

CDR3 protein: CASSLTNYEQYF. The DNA for the CDR3 is TGTGCCAGCAGCTTGACTAACTACGAGCAGTACTTC. The chain employs TRBV7-9 and TRBJ2-7; tentative D call: TRBD2 (5 bases). There are 12 residues in the CDR3. Trimming removed 3 bases from V and 3 bases from J, with 6 bases in between. CDR1 and CDR2 from the germline V gene are SEHNR and FQNEAQ (reference sequence).

The chain couples TRBV11-2 to TRBJ2-7; a possible D gene is TRBD2 (5 bases). The CDR3 sequence is 15 residues long. The germline V gene encodes CDR1 SGHAT and CDR2 FQNNGV. V was pared by 0 bases and J by 2 bases, with 11 bases between. The CDR3 loop is CASSLEAGLAYEQYF. The DNA for the CDR3 is TGTGCCAGCAGCTTAGAGGCGGGTTTGGCCTACGAGCAGTACTTC. The full variable domain, its missing parts supplied by reference TRBV11-2 and TRBJ2-7, is EAGVAQSPRYKIIEKRQSVAFWCNPISGHATLYWYQQILGQGPKLLIQFQNNGVVDDSQLPKDRFSAERLKGVDSTLKIQPAKLEDSAVYLCASSLEAGLAYEQYFGPGTRLTVT.

This chain connects TRBV7-3 to TRBJ2-1; TRBD2 aligns across 14 bases. The CDR3 runs to 15 residues. The germline gives CDR1 SGHTA, CDR2 FQGTGA. V was pared by 5 bases and J by 9 bases, with 6 bases of the junction left unmatched. CDR3 loop: CASSRGTSGGSEQFF. CDR3 nucleotide sequence: TGTGCCAGCAGCCGCGGGACTAGCGGGGGAAGTGAGCAGTTCTTC.

The gene calls are TRBV10-3 and TRBJ2-5, with D maybe TRBD2 (6 bases). CDR1 and CDR2 from the germline V gene are ENHRY and SYGVKD. There are 12 residues in the CDR3. V lost 10 bases and J 9 bases, leaving 18 bases between the germline ends. CDR3 sequence: CATQAGSEAQYF. The CDR3 nucleotides are TGTGCCACCCAGGCGGGGTCGGAGGCCCAGTACTTC.

This chain connects TRBV10-1 to TRBJ2-5, with 10 bases matching TRBD2. J was trimmed by 5 bases and V by 6 bases; bases with no gene match: 6. The CDR3 contains 14 residues. Germline assignment: CDR1 WNHNN and CDR2 SYGVQD (reference sequence). CDR3 nucleotide sequence: TGCGCCAGCAGCGAAGCGGGAGGGCTTGAGACCCAGTACTTC. This encodes CASSEAGGLETQYF.

The J gene is TRBJ1-4, the V gene TRBV6-6; no clear D. From germline, CDR1 is MNHNY and CDR2 SVGAGI (reference sequence). V was clipped by 8 bases and J by 4 bases, with 11 bases between them. The CDR3 extends over 13 amino acids. The CDR3 here is CASGGSFNEKLFF. CDR3 sequence (DNA): TGTGCCAGCGGAGGGTCTTTTAATGAAAAACTGTTTTTT.

The chain links TRBV18 to TRBJ1-1; TRBD1 agrees at 11 bases. The germline V gene has CDR1 KGHSH and CDR2 LQKENI. The CDR3 sequence is 14 residues long. With V trimmed by 2 bases and J by 6 bases, 2 bases remained unmatched. CDR3 in amino acids: CASSPGQGASEAFF. The CDR3 DNA sequence: TGTGCCAGCTCACCAGGACAGGGGGCCTCTGAAGCTTTCTTT.

About this clone itself: A read error may account for a junction end that differs from germline. This rearrangement joins TRBV7-7 to TRBJ2-2; 10 bases align to TRBD1. From germline, CDR1 is SSHAT and CDR2 FNYEAQ (reference sequence). This CDR3 has 15 residues. CDR3 amino acids: CASSSGQGDTGELFF. For the CDR3, the DNA is TGTGCTAGCAGCTCCGGACAGGGGGACACCGGGGAGCTGTTTTTT. Filled out from reference TRBV7-7 and TRBJ2-2, the complete variable domain reads GAGVSQSPRYKVTKRGQDVTLRCDPISSHATLYWYQQALGQGPEFLTYFNYEAQPDKSGLPSDRFSAERPEGSISTLTIQRTEQRDSAMYRCASSSGQGDTGELFFGEGSRLTVL.

The V gene is TRBV10-1, the J gene TRBJ2-1; 7 bases agree with TRBD1. With 0 bases clipped from V and 15 bases from J, the junction kept 8 bases outside the gene matches. Germline V CDR1 and CDR2: WNHNN, SYGVQD (reference sequence). The CDR3 is made up of 13 amino acids. This CDR3 reads CASSESFRGNLFF. In nucleotides, the CDR3 is TGCGCCAGCAGTGAGTCTTTCAGGGGGAATTTGTTCTTC.

V usage is TRBV4-1 and J usage is TRBJ2-3, with D possibly TRBD2 on 5 matching bases. CDR3 size: 17 residues. Per the germline V gene, CDR1 is MGHRA and CDR2 is YSYEKL. The germline V and J ends were trimmed by 0 bases and 2 bases, with 15 bases remaining between them. The chain's CDR3 is CASSQEEAEAVTDTQYF. CDR3 nucleotide sequence: TGCGCCAGCAGCCAAGAGGAGGCAGAAGCGGTCACAGATACGCAGTATTTT.

The chain has TRBV6-5 and TRBJ2-1, with D perhaps matching TRBD2 (6 bases). The CDR3 runs to 13 residues. Germline CDR1 MNHEY, CDR2 SVGAGI. The V gene lost 3 bases and the J gene lost 7 bases, with 10 bases spanning the gap. CDR3 DNA: TGTGCCAGCAGTTATACTAGCAGGAATGAGCAGTTCTTC. It yields the protein CASSYTSRNEQFF.

This clone was observed once. The V call is TRBV10-3, the J call TRBJ2-2; D is uncertain. Germline CDR1 and CDR2: ENHRY and SYGVKD. The CDR3 sequence is 15 residues long. V was pared by 7 bases and J by 0 bases, with 12 bases between. The CDR3 here is CAITLGPSNTGELFF. CDR3 coding DNA: TGTGCCATCACCCTGGGCCCCTCGAACACCGGGGAGCTGTTTTTT.

This chain uses TRBV4-3 with TRBJ1-2; possible D gene TRBD1, 6 bases. With 0 bases removed from V and 5 bases from J, the gap between germline ends came to 16 bases. This CDR3 contains 16 residues. Germline loops: CDR1 LGHNA, CDR2 YSLEER. DNA for the CDR3: TGCGCCAGCAGCCAAGATTGGCAGGGACACCGGTATGGCTACACCTTC. Translation: CASSQDWQGHRYGYTF.

The genes are TRBV27 and TRBJ1-5; TRBD1 matches 9 bases. Losses at the gene ends were 4 bases for V and 7 bases for J; bases not matched to a gene: 8. Germline V lookup: CDR1 MNHEY, CDR2 SMNVEV (reference sequence). The CDR3 length is 15 residues. Written as DNA, the CDR3 is TGTGCCAGCAGTTACAAACAGGGGGCTCGGCAGCCCCAGCATTTT. Protein sequence: CASSYKQGARQPQHF.

This chain joins TRBV6-5 and TRBJ2-7; TRBD2 matches 8 bases. The germline gives CDR1 MNHEY, CDR2 SVGAGI. The CDR3 runs 13 residues. V shed 4 bases, J shed 6 bases, and the junction held 5 bases outside the gene matches. Written as DNA, the CDR3 is TGTGCCAGCAGTTGGGGACTAGTAGGCGAGCAGTACTTC. This encodes CASSWGLVGEQYF.